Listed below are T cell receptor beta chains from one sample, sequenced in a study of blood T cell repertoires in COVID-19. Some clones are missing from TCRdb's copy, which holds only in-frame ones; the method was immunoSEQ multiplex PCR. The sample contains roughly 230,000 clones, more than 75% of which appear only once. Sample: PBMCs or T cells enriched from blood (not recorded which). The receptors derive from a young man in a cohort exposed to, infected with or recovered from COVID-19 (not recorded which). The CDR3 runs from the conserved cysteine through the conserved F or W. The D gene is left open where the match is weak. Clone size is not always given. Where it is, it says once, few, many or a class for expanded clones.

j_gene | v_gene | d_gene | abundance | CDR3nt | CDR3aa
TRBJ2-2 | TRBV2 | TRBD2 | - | TGTGCCAGCAGGGCCCGGGAGGGCAGGAACACCGGGGAGCTGTTTTTT | CASRAREGRNTGELFF
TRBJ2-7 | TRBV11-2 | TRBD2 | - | TGTGCCAGCAGCTTAGTGGGAGCGGGACTTTTTGACGAGCAGTACTTC | CASSLVGAGLFDEQYF
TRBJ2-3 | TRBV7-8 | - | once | TGTGCCAGCAGCTTAAAAATTACTAGCACAGATACGCAGTATTTT | CASSLKITSTDTQYF
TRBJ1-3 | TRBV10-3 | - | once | TGTGCCATCAGCGGGGGGGAATTCTCTGGAAACACCATATATTTT | CAISGGEFSGNTIYF
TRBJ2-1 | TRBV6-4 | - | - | TGTGCCAGCAGTGCCCTCCAGGGCAATGAGCAGTTCTTC | CASSALQGNEQFF
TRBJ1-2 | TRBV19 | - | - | TGTGCCAGTAGAGACAGTACCAGGGACTATGGCTACACCTTC | CASRDSTRDYGYTF
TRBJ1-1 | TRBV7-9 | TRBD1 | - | TGTGCCAGCAGTTTCACCCGGGACAGGGAAGTGAACACTGAAGCTTTCTTT | CASSFTRDREVNTEAFF
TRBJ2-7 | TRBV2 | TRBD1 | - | TGTGCCAGCGCCCGGGGTAACAGGGGTTACGAGCAGTACTTC | CASARGNRGYEQYF
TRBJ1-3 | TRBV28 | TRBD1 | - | TGTGCCAGCAGTTCTGTGGACAGGGCCGCTTATACCATATATTTT | CASSSVDRAAYTIYF
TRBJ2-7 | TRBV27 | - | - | TGTGCCAGCTTCACCGCTCGAACGGACTCGTACGAGCAGTACTTC | CASFTARTDSYEQYF
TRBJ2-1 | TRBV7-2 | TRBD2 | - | TGTGCCAGCAGCTTAGTTGGTCGTCTAGCGGGAGGTGAGCAGTTCTTC | CASSLVGRLAGGEQFF
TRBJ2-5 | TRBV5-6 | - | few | TGTGCCAGCAGCTTTACAGGGTTGGAGACCCAGTACTTC | CASSFTGLETQYF
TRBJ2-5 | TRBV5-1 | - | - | TGCGCCAGCAAACCCAATCCGGGGGGCCTACAAGAGACCCAGTACTTC | CASKPNPGGLQETQYF
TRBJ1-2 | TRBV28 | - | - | TGTGCCAGCAGTTTAATAAGGGAGCGCGTAAACTATGGCTACACCTTC | CASSLIRERVNYGYTF
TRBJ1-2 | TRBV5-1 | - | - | TGCGCCAGCAGCACCGGTGGTAGCTATGGCTACACCTTC | CASSTGGSYGYTF
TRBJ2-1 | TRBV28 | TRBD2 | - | TGTGCCAGCAGTTTAACCTTAGGGGCGGGAGCCGGTGAGCAGTTCTTC | CASSLTLGAGAGEQFF
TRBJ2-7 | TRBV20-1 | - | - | TGCAGTGCCTTCTTCTACGAGCAGTACTTC | CSAFFYEQYF
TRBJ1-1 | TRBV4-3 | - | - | TGCGCCAGCAGCCAAGATCTTGGAGGTGAAGCTTTCTTT | CASSQDLGGEAFF
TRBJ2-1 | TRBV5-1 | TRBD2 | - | TGCGCCAGCAGCGGAGGACTAGAAGCCGTACGCAATGAGCAGTTCTTC | CASSGGLEAVRNEQFF
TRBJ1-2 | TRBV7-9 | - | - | TGTGCCAGTAGCCGTCCGGGTCTCTATGGCTACACCTTC | CASSRPGLYGYTF
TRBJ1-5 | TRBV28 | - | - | TGTGCCAGCAGTTCCGGACAGTACAATCAGCCCCAGCATTTT | CASSSGQYNQPQHF
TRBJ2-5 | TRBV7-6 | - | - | TGTGCCAGCAGCTTAGCTCAGCGTCAACAAGAGACCCAGTACTTC | CASSLAQRQQETQYF